Each of the 23 T cell receptor beta chains below was sequenced from the same sample in a study of blood T cells in healthy people across ages. Primers used in a second PCR of about 7 to 11 cycles were a sample-barcoded 5' primer and a J-beta primer mix. From the 5' RACE reads, TCRdb called clonotypes with MiXCR, one entry per CDR3 protein. The repertoire holds approximately 1.5 million distinct CDR3 sequences, with roughly 32% as singletons. Material: blood. These receptors were collected from a woman aged 30 to 39 in good health.

This clonotype was detected a few times. V is TRBV30 and J is TRBJ2-7, with a weak D call TRBD2 (7 bases). Between the trimmed V and J ends, which lost 2 bases and 2 bases, there was a span of 10 bases. The germline gives CDR1 GTSNPN, CDR2 SVGIG (reference sequence). This CDR3 is built from 13 residues. The CDR3 nucleotides read TGTGCCTGGAGTCCGGGGGGCCCCTACGAGCAGTACTTC. It codes for CAWSPGGPYEQYF.

This chain uses TRBV3-1 with TRBJ2-1, with 9 bases fitting TRBD2. Trimming cost V 0 bases and J 10 bases; bases outside gene matches: 16. CDR1 and CDR2 (germline): LGHDT, YNNKEL (reference sequence). The CDR3 extends over 18 amino acids. The CDR3 protein is CASSQETTAGGSFGEQFF. For the CDR3, the DNA is TGTGCCAGCAGCCAAGAGACGACAGCGGGAGGATCCTTCGGCGAGCAGTTCTTC.

This clonotype was counted a few times. The V and J genes are TRBV6-6 and TRBJ2-5, with D possibly matching TRBD2 (6 bases). The germline V gene encodes CDR1 MNHNY and CDR2 SVGAGI (reference sequence). V lost 8 bases and J lost 5, with 12 bases in between. There are 12 residues in the CDR3. This CDR3 reads CASEGLGETQYF. As DNA, the CDR3 is TGTGCCAGCGAGGGACTTGGGGAGACCCAGTACTTC.

The rearrangement uses TRBV28 and TRBJ1-2; a possible D gene is TRBD1 (5 bases). CDR1 is MDHEN and CDR2 is SYDVKM in the germline V gene. Trimming left V 5 bases short and J 1 base short, with 14 bases between. The CDR3 consists of 15 residues. As DNA, the CDR3 is TGTGCCAGCAGTGGACGGGACGGACTTAACTATGGCTACACCTTC. It specifies CASSGRDGLNYGYTF.

This chain uses TRBV7-9 with TRBJ2-3, with 7 bases aligning to TRBD1. The trim removed 5 bases at V and 1 base at J, leaving 9 bases unmatched. Germline V gene lookup returns CDR1 SEHNR and CDR2 FQNEAQ (reference sequence). This CDR3 is 16 amino acids long. This chain's CDR3 is CASSRTGARGTDTQYF. CDR3 coding DNA: TGTGCCAGCAGCCGAACAGGGGCCAGGGGCACAGATACGCAGTATTTT.

The CDR3 region has the DNA TGCGCCAGCACGCGGGGCGGGGCCGTAATCAATGAGCAGTTCTTC. Translating it yields CASTRGGAVINEQFF. The rearrangement links TRBV5-1 to TRBJ2-1; tentatively, D is TRBD2 (6 bases). Germline CDR1 reads SGHRS; CDR2 reads YFSETQ. Between the trimmed V and J ends, which lost 6 bases and 6 bases, there was a span of 19 bases. The CDR3 spans 15 residues. Full variable domain (rest looked up from reference TRBV5-1 and TRBJ2-1): KAGVTQTPRYLIKTRGQQVTLSCSPISGHRSVSWYQQTPGQGLQFLFEYFSETQRNKGNFPGRFSGRQFSNSRSEMNVSTLELGDSALYLCASTRGGAVINEQFFGPGTRLTVL.

There are many counts of this clonotype. The chain is built from TRBV20-1 and TRBJ2-4; TRBD2 agrees at 13 bases. CDR3 length: 16 residues. CDR1 is DFQATT and CDR2 is SNEGSKA in the germline V gene (reference sequence). Trimming took 1 base from V and 0 from J; bases not matched to a gene: 0. CDR3 DNA sequence: TGCAGTGCTAGAGGACTAGCGGGAGGAGCCAAAAACATTCAGTACTTC. Protein: CSARGLAGGAKNIQYF.

The sample holds many counts of this clonotype. This chain uses TRBV28 with TRBJ2-1; 7 nucleotides agree with TRBD2. In germline, CDR1 is MDHEN, CDR2 SYDVKM. The J segment lost 14 bases and the V segment lost 3 bases, leaving 7 bases of the junction unmatched. This CDR3 region has 12 residues. The CDR3 DNA is TGTGCCAGCAGTTTGAGGACTAGTGATGAGTTCTTC. The encoded protein is CASSLRTSDEFF.

The J gene is TRBJ2-1, the V gene TRBV2, with TRBD2 matching 10 bases. The CDR3 totals 15 residues. V lost 7 bases, J lost 3 bases, and 6 bases stayed unmatched. The germline gives CDR1 SNHLY, CDR2 FYNNEI. This CDR3 is CASTSLAGVYNEQFF. The DNA for the CDR3 is TGTGCCAGCACCTCCCTAGCGGGAGTCTACAATGAGCAGTTCTTC.

Here the CDR3 reads CASSHQRTSTDTQYF. The DNA for the CDR3 is TGCGCCAGCAGCCATCAGCGGACCAGCACAGATACGCAGTATTTT. The V and J genes are TRBV4-1 and TRBJ2-3; a possible D gene is TRBD2 (5 bases). The CDR3 has 15 amino acids. From germline, CDR1 is MGHRA and CDR2 YSYEKL. The V end lost 3 bases, the J end lost 0 bases, and 10 bases lay between the germline ends.

The J gene is TRBJ1-2, the V gene TRBV12-3 or TRBV12-4; a weak D match, TRBD1 (5 bases). The CDR3 has 12 residues. The V and J ends lost 6 bases and 10 bases respectively, with 15 bases between them. In DNA form, the CDR3 reads TGTGCCAGCAGCACAGGACAACCCCCCTACACCTTC. Translating it yields CASSTGQPPYTF.

This chain links TRBV27 with TRBJ2-3; tentative D call: TRBD2 (5 bases). The V gene lost 3 bases and the J gene lost 3 bases, with 7 bases spanning the gap. Per the germline V gene, CDR1 is MNHEY and CDR2 is SMNVEV (reference sequence). The CDR3 length is 13 residues. The CDR3 reads CASSFGVTDTQYF. CDR3 coding DNA: TGTGCCAGCAGTTTCGGGGTTACAGATACGCAGTATTTT.

There are a few counts of this clonotype. The chain carries TRBV6-1 and TRBJ2-5; a weak D match, TRBD2 (6 bases). The V gene lost 9 bases and the J gene lost 5 bases, with 13 bases spanning the gap. The germline CDR1 and CDR2 sequences are MNHNS and SASEGT. The CDR3 consists of 12 residues. CDR3 in amino acids: CASGGGLETQYF. CDR3 bases: TGTGCCAGTGGTGGGGGACTGGAGACCCAGTACTTC.

DNA of the CDR3: TGTGCCTGGAGCGAAGGGGGTTACACAGATACGCAGTATTTT. Amino acid sequence: CAWSEGGYTDTQYF. The chain carries TRBV30 and TRBJ2-3, with a tentative D call TRBD1 (6 bases). V was shortened by 3 bases and J by 2 bases, with 12 bases between the two germline ends. This CDR3 region has 14 residues. Germline V gene sequence: CDR1 GTSNPN, CDR2 SVGIG (reference sequence). The whole variable domain, filled in from reference TRBV30 and TRBJ2-3, reads SQTIHQWPATLVQPVGSPLSLECTVEGTSNPNLYWYRQAAGRGLQLLFYSVGIGQISSEVPQNLSASRPQDRQFILSSKKLLLSDSGFYLCAWSEGGYTDTQYFGPGTRLTVL.

This chain joins TRBV9 and TRBJ2-2, with a weak D call TRBD2 (6 bases). Trimming left V 1 base short and J 1 base short, with 14 bases between. Germline V CDR1 and CDR2: SGDLS, YYNGEE. The CDR3 is 17 amino acids. The CDR3 loop reads CASSVKWDWLNTGELFF. The CDR3 DNA sequence: TGTGCCAGCAGCGTAAAATGGGACTGGCTGAACACCGGGGAGCTGTTTTTT.

This chain links TRBV4-1 with TRBJ1-5, with D maybe TRBD1 (6 bases). Germline CDR1 is MGHRA and CDR2 is YSYEKL. Between the trimmed V and J ends, which lost 8 bases and 4 bases, there was a span of 18 bases. The CDR3 loop spans 15 amino acids. DNA of the CDR3: TGCGCCAGCTTACCAAGGGACACCATGAATCAGCCCCAGCATTTT. Translated: CASLPRDTMNQPQHF.

The chain recombines TRBV21-1 with TRBJ1-2; the table's D call TRBD1 went unverified against the DNA. TRBV21-1 is recorded as a pseudogene. The CDR3 contains 17 residues. The DNA for the CDR3 is TGTGCCAGCAGCAAAGGGTGGACAACCGTAGCTAACTATGGCTACACCTTC. As protein: CASSKGWTTVANYGYTF.

This clonotype was observed a few times. The V call is TRBV5-1, the J call TRBJ2-5; 8 nucleotides match TRBD1. With the DNA end fitting TRBJ2-7 better, the J assignment may be wrong. The CDR3 is made up of 14 amino acids. Germline values: CDR1 SGHRS, CDR2 YFSETQ. In nucleotides, the CDR3 is TGCGCCAGCAGCTTAACGATCAGGGGGCACGAGCAGTACTTC. Encoded protein: CASSLTIRGHEQYF.

The V gene is TRBV20-1, the J gene TRBJ1-2; possible D gene TRBD1, 5 bases. This CDR3 has 13 residues. Germline V CDR1 and CDR2: DFQATT, SNEGSKA (reference sequence). V was trimmed by 7 bases and J by 6 bases, leaving 18 bases between them. The CDR3 loop reads CSVGGELNHGYTF. The DNA of the CDR3 is TGCAGTGTGGGAGGGGAGCTAAACCATGGCTACACCTTC.

This clonotype was counted between two and nine times. V gene TRBV20-1 combines with J gene TRBJ2-3; D is tentatively TRBD1 or TRBD2 (5 bases each). The germline gives CDR1 DFQATT, CDR2 SNEGSKA (reference sequence). The CDR3 extends over 15 amino acids. Deletions cut 4 bases from V and 2 bases from J, with 16 bases between. CDR3 protein: CSATRGWGNTDTQYF. CDR3 DNA sequence: TGCAGTGCTACTCGGGGTTGGGGGAACACAGATACGCAGTATTTT.

This clonotype has more than one count but fewer than ten. The V call is TRBV7-8, the J call TRBJ2-7; D may be TRBD2 (6 bases). Germline CDR1 and CDR2: SGHVS and FQNEAQ. Between the trimmed V and J ends, which lost 5 bases and 4 bases, there was a span of 21 bases. The CDR3 runs 16 residues. This chain's CDR3 is CASSREGGHSGYEQYF. CDR3 bases: TGTGCCAGCAGCCGAGAGGGAGGACATTCCGGTTACGAGCAGTACTTC.

This clonotype was counted a few times. The chain has TRBV27 and TRBJ2-3, with D possibly TRBD2 on 5 matching bases. Germline V gene data show CDR1 as MNHEY and CDR2 as SMNVEV (reference sequence). The CDR3 is 13 amino acids. The V and J ends lost 8 bases and 3 bases respectively, with 12 bases between them. The CDR3 sequence: CASGSVGTDTQYF. For the CDR3, the DNA is TGTGCCAGCGGTAGCGTGGGGACAGATACGCAGTATTTT.

This clonotype was observed a few times. This chain uses TRBV28 with TRBJ2-7; TRBD2 aligns across 16 bases. The trim removed 6 bases at V and 5 bases at J, leaving 7 bases unmatched. CDR3 length: 16 amino acids. Germline loops: CDR1 MDHEN, CDR2 SYDVKM. This CDR3 is CASRGLAGGVPHEQYF. The CDR3 bases are TGTGCCAGCAGGGGACTAGCGGGAGGGGTCCCCCACGAGCAGTACTTC.